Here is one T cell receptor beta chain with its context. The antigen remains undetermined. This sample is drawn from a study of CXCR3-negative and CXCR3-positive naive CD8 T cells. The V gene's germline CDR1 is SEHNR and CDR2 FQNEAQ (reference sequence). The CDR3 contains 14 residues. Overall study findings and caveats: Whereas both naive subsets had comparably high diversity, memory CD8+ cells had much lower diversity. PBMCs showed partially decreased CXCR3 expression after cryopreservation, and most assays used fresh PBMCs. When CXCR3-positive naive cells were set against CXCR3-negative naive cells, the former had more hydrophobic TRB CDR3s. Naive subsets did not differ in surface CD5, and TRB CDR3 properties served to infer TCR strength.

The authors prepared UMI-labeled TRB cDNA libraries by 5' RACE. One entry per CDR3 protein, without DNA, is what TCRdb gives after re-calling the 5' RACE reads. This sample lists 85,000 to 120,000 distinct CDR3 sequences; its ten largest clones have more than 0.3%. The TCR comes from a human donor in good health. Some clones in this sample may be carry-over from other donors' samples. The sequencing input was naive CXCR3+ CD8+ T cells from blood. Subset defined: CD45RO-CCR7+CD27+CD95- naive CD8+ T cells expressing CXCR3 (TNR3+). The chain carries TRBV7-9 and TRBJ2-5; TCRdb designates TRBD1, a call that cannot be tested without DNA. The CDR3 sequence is CASSRQGIQETQYF.